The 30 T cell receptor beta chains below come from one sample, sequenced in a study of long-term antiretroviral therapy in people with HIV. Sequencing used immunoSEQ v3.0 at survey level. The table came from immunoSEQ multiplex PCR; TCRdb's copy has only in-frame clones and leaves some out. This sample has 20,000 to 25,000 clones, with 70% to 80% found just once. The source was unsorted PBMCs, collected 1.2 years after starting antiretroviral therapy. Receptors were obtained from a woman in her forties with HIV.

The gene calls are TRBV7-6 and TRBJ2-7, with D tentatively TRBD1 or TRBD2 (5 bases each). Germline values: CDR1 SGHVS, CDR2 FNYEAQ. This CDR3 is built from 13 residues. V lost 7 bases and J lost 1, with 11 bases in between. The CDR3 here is CASNLGPSYEQYF. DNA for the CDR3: TGTGCCAGCAACCTGGGACCGTCCTACGAGCAGTACTTC.

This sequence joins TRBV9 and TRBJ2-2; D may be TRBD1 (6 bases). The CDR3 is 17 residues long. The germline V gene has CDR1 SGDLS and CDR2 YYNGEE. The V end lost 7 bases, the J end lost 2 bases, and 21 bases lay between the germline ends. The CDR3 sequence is CASGGLASFQNTGELFF. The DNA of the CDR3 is TGTGCCAGCGGGGGCTTAGCCAGTTTCCAAAACACCGGGGAGCTGTTTTTT. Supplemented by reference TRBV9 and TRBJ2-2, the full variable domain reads DSGVTQTPKHLITATGQRVTLRCSPRSGDLSVYWYQQSLDQGLQFLIQYYNGEERAKGNILERFSAQQFPDLHSELNLSSLELGDSALYFCASGGLASFQNTGELFFGEGSRLTVL.

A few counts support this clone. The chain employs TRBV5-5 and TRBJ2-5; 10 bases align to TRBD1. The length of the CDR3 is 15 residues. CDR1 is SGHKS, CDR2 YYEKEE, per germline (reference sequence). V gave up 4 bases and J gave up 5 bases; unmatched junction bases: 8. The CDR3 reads CASSGGTGAAETQYF. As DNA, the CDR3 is TGTGCCAGCAGCGGCGGGACAGGGGCGGCGGAGACCCAGTACTTC.

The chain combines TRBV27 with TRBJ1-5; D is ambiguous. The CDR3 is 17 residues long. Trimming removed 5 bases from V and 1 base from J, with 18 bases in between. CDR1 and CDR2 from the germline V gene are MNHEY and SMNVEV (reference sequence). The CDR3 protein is CASSHPFLGRSNQPQHF. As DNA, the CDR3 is TGTGCCAGCAGTCACCCTTTCTTGGGGAGAAGCAATCAGCCCCAGCATTTT.

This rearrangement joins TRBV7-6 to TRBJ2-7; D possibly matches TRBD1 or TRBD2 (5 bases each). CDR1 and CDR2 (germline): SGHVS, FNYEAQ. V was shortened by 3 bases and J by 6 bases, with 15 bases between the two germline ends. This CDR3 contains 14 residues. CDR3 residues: CASSLNSGSAEQYF. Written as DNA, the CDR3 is TGTGCCAGCAGCTTGAATTCAGGGAGCGCCGAGCAGTACTTC.

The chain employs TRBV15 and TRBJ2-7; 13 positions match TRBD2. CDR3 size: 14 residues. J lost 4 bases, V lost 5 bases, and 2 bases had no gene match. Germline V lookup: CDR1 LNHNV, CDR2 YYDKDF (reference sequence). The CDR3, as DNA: TGTGCCACCAGCGGACTAGCGGGAGCTTACGAGCAGTACTTC. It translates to CATSGLAGAYEQYF.

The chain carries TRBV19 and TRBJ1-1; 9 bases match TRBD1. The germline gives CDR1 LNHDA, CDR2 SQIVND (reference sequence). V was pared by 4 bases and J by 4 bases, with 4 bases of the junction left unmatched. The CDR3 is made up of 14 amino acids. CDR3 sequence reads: CASSTQTGGTEAFF. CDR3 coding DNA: TGTGCCAGTAGTACTCAGACAGGGGGCACTGAAGCTTTCTTT.

The CDR3 DNA reads TGTGCCATCAGTGGGACGCCGGGACAGGTCCAAGAGACCCAGTACTTC. This encodes CAISGTPGQVQETQYF. This chain uses TRBV10-3 with TRBJ2-5, with 8 nucleotides matching TRBD1. Germline trimming cut 4 bases from V and 1 base from J; bases unmatched to any gene: 8. Looked up from germline, CDR1 is ENHRY and CDR2 is SYGVKD. The CDR3 runs to 16 residues.

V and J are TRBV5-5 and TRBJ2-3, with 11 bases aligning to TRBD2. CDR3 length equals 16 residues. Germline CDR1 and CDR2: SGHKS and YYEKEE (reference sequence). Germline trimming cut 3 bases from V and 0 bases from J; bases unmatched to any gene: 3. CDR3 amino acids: CASSSGLAGSTDTQYF. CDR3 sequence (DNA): TGTGCCAGCAGCTCCGGACTAGCGGGTAGCACAGATACGCAGTATTTT.

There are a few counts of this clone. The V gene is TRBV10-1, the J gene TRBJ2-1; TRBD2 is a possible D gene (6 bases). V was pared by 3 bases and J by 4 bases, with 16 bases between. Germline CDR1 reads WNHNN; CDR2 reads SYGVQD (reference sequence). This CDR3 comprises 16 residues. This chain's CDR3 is CASSDPDSGAYNEQFF. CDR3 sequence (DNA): TGCGCCAGCAGTGACCCTGATAGCGGAGCTTACAATGAGCAGTTCTTC.

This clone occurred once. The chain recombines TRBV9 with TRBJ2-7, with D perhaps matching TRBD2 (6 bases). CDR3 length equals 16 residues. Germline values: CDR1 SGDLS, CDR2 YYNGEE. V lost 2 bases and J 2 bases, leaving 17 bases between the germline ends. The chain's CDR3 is CASSVDGLSGPYEQYF. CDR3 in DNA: TGTGCCAGCAGCGTGGACGGACTAAGCGGACCCTACGAGCAGTACTTC.

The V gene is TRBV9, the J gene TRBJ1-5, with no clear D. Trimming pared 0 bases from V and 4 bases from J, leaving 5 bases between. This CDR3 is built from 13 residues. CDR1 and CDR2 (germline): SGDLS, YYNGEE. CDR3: CASSVGQNQPQHF. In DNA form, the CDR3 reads TGTGCCAGCAGCGTAGGGCAGAATCAGCCCCAGCATTTT.

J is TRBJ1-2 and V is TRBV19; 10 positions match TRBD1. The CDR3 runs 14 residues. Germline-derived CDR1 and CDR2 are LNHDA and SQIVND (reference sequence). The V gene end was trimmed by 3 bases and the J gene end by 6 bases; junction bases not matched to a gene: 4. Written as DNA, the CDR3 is TGTGCCAGTAGTATCTGGGACAGGGGAAATGGCTACACCTTC. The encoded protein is CASSIWDRGNGYTF.

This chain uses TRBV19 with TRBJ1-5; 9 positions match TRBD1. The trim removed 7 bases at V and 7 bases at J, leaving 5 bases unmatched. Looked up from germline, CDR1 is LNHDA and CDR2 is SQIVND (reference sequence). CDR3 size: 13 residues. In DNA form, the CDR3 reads TGTGCCAGTAAGGGACAGGGAGGCCAGCCCCAGCATTTT. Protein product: CASKGQGGQPQHF.

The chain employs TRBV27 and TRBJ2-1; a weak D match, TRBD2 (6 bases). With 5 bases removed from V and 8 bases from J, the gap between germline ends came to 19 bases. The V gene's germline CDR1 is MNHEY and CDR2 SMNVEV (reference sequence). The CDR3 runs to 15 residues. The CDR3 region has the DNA TGTGCCAGCAGTGCCCTAGCGATAGGGCTCGATGAGCAGTTCTTC. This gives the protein CASSALAIGLDEQFF.

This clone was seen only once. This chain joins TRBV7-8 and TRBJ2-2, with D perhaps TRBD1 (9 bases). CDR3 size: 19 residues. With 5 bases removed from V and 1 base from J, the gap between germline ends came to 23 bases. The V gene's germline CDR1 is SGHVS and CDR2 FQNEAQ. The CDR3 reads CASSLYRGLSGRNTGELFF. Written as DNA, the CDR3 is TGTGCCAGCAGCCTTTACAGGGGGCTCAGCGGGAGGAACACCGGGGAGCTGTTTTTT. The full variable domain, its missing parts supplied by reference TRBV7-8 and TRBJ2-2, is GAGVSQSPRYKVAKRGQDVALRCDPISGHVSLFWYQQALGQGPEFLTYFQNEAQLDKSGLPSDRFFAERPEGSVSTLKIQRTQQEDSAVYLCASSLYRGLSGRNTGELFFGEGSRLTVL.

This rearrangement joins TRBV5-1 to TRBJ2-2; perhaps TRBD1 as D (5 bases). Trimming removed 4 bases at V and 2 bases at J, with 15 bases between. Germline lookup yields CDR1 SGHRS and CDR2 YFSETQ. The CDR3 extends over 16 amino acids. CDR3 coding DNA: TGCGCCAGCAGCCCGCCTGGGGCAACAAACACCGGGGAGCTGTTTTTT. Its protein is CASSPPGATNTGELFF.

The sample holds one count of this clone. This CDR3 is CASSLGWERDTEAFF. The CDR3 DNA sequence: TGTGCCAGCAGCTTGGGGTGGGAGAGGGACACTGAAGCTTTCTTT. V gene TRBV5-4 combines with J gene TRBJ1-1; D is uncertain. The CDR3 totals 15 residues. With 0 bases removed from V and 3 bases from J, the gap between germline ends came to 12 bases. CDR1 is SGHNT, CDR2 YYREEE, per germline (reference sequence).

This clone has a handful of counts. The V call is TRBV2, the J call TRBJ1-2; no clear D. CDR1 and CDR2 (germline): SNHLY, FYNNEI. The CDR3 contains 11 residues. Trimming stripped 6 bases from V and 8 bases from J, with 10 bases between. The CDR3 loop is CASSPSVGYTF. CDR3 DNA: TGTGCCAGCAGCCCCTCAGTAGGCTACACCTTC.

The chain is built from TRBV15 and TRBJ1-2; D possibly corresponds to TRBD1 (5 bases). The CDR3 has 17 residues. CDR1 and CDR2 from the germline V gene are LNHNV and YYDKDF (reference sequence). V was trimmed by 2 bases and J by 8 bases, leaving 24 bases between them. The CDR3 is CATSRIIGTEIGVGYTF. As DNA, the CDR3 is TGTGCCACCAGCAGAATCATCGGGACCGAGATTGGTGTGGGCTACACCTTC.

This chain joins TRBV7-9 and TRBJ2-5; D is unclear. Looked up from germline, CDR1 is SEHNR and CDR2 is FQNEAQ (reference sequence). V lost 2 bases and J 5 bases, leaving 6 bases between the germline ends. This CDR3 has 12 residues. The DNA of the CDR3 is TGTGCCAGCAGCTTATCGTTGGAGACCCAGTACTTC. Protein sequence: CASSLSLETQYF.

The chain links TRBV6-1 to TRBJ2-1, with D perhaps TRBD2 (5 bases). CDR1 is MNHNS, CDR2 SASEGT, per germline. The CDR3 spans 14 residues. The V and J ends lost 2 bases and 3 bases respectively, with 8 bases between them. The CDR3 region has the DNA TGTGCCAGCAGTGAACTAGCTATCTACAATGAGCAGTTCTTC. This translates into CASSELAIYNEQFF.

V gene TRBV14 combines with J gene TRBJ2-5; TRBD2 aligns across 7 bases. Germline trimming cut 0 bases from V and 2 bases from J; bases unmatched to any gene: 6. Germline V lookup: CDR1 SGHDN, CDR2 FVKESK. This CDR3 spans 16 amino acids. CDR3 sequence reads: CASSQDSWRGQETQYF. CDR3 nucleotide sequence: TGTGCCAGCAGCCAAGATTCATGGCGGGGGCAAGAGACCCAGTACTTC.

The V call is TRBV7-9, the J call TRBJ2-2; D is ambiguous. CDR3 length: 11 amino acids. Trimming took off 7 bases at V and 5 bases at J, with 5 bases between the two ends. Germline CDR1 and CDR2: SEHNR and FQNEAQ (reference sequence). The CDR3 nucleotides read TGTGCCAGCACCAGAACCGGGGAGCTGTTTTTT. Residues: CASTRTGELFF.

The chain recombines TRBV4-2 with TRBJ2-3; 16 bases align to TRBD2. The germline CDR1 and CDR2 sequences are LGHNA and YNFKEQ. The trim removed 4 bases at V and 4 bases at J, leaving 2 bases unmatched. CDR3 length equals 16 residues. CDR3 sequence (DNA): TGTGCCAGCAGCCCCGGGACTAGCGGGGGGGCAGATACGCAGTATTTT. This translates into CASSPGTSGGADTQYF.

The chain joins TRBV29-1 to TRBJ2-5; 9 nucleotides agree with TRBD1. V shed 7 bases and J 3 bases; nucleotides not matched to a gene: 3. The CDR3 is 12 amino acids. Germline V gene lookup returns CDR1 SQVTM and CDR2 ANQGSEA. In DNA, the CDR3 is TGCAGCGGACAGGGGGGGAAAGAGACCCAGTACTTC. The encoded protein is CSGQGGKETQYF.

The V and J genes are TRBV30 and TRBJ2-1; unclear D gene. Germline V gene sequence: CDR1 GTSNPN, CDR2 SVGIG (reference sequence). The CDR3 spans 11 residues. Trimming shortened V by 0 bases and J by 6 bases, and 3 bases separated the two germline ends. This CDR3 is CAWSVLNEQFF. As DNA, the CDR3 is TGTGCCTGGAGTGTTCTCAATGAGCAGTTCTTC. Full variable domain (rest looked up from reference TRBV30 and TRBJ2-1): SQTIHQWPATLVQPVGSPLSLECTVEGTSNPNLYWYRQAAGRGLQLLFYSVGIGQISSEVPQNLSASRPQDRQFILSSKKLLLSDSGFYLCAWSVLNEQFFGPGTRLTVL.

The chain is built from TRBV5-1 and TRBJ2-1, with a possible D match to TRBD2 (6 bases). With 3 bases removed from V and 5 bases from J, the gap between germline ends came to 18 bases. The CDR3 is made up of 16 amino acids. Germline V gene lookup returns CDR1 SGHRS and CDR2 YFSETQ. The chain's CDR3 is CASSSSAGTHDNEQFF. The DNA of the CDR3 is TGCGCCAGCAGCTCCTCAGCCGGGACTCACGACAATGAGCAGTTCTTC.

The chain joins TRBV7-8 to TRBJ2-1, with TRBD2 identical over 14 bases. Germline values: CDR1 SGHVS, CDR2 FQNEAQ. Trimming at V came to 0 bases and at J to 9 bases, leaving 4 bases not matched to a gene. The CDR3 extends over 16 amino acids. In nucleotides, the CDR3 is TGTGCCAGCAGCTTAGCGGGGACTAGCGGGAGAAGTGAGCAGTTCTTC. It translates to CASSLAGTSGRSEQFF.

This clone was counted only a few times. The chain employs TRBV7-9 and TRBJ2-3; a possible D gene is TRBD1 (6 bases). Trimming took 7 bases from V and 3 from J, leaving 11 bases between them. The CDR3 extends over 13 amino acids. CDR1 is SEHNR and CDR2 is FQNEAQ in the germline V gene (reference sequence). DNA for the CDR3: TGTGCCAGCACCCCTACAGGGACAGATACGCAGTATTTT. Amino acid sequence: CASTPTGTDTQYF.